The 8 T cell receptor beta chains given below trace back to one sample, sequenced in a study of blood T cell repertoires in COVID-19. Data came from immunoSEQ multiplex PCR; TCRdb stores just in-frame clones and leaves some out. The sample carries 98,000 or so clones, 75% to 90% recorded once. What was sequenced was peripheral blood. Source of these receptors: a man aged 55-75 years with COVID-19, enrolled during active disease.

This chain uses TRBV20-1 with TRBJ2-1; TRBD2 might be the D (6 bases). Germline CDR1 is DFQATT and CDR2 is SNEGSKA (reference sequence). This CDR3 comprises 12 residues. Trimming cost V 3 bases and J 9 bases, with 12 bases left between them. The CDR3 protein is CSASRGGSEQFF. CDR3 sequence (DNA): TGCAGTGCTAGTCGAGGAGGGAGTGAGCAGTTCTTC.

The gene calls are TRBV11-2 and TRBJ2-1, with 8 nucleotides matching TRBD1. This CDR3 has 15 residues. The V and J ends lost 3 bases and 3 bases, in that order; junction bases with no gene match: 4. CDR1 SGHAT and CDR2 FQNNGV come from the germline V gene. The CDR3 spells CASSFNRGDYNEQFF. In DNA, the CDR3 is TGTGCCAGCAGCTTTAACAGGGGGGACTACAATGAGCAGTTCTTC.

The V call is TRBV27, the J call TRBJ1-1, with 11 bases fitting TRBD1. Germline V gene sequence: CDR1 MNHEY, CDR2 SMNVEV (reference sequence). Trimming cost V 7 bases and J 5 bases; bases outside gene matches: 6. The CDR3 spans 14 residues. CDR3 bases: TGTGCCAGCATCCGGGGACAGGGGGATACTGAAGCTTTCTTT. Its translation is CASIRGQGDTEAFF.

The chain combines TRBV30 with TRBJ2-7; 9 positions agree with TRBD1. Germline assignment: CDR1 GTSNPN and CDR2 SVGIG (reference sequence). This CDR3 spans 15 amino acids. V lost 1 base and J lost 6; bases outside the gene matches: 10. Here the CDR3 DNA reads TGTGCCTGGAGTGAGGGACAGGGCGGTTTCTTCGAGCAGTACTTC. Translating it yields CAWSEGQGGFFEQYF.

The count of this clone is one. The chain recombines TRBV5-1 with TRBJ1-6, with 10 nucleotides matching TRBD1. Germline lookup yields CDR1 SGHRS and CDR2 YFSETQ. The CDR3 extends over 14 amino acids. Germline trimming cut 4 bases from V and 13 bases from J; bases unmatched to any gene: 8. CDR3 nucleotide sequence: TGCGCCAGCAGCACCGGGACAGGGGAGTTCCCCCTCCACTTT. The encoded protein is CASSTGTGEFPLHF.

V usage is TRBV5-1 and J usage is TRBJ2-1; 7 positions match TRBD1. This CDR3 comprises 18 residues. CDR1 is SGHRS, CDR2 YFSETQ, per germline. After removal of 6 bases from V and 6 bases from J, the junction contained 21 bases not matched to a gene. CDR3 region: CASTLTGVTFQDSNEQFF. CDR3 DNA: TGCGCCAGCACCCTTACAGGGGTGACCTTCCAGGACTCCAATGAGCAGTTCTTC.

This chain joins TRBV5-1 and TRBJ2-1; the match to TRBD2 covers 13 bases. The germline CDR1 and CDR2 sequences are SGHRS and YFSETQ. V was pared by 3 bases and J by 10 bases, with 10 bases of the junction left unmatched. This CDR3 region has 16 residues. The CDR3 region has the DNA TGCGCCAGCAGCTGGGGAGGACTAGCGGGAGAGACCGAGCAGTTCTTC. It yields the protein CASSWGGLAGETEQFF. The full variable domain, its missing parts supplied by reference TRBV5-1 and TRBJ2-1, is KAGVTQTPRYLIKTRGQQVTLSCSPISGHRSVSWYQQTPGQGLQFLFEYFSETQRNKGNFPGRFSGRQFSNSRSEMNVSTLELGDSALYLCASSWGGLAGETEQFFGPGTRLTVL.

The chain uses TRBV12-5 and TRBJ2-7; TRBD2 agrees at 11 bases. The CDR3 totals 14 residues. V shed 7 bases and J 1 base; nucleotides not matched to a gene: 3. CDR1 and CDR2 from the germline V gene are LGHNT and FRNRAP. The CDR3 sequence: CASETSGVSYEQYF. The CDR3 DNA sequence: TGTGCTAGTGAGACTAGCGGGGTGTCCTACGAGCAGTACTTC.